The 32 T cell receptor beta chains below were found in one sample sequenced in a study of regulatory T cells in long-lasting Graves disease. The TCR beta library used iRepertoire HTBI primers with Arm-PCR amplification of CDR3. In TCRdb, the multiplex PCR reads were re-called with MiXCR into one record per CDR3 protein. The sample has hundreds of thousands of distinct CDR3 sequences, more than 20% seen once. Time point denoted: persistent/refractory GD, antithyroid drugs over 5 years with positive TRAb. Following extraction of RNA from PBMCs, that RNA was used to make the TCR library. Sequenced material: peripheral blood mononuclear cells (PBMCs), taken when the disease was refractory, from a patient treated with antithyroid drugs. The source is a female donor with Graves disease.

This clonotype turned up a few times. This chain uses TRBV4-1 with TRBJ2-2; 7 bases match TRBD2. The V gene end was trimmed by 0 bases and the J gene end by 4 bases; junction bases not matched to a gene: 2. Germline CDR1 is MGHRA and CDR2 is YSYEKL. This CDR3 has 15 residues. CDR3 DNA: TGCGCCAGCAGCCAAGAGGGACTAATCACCGGGGAGCTGTTTTTT. As protein: CASSQEGLITGELFF.

This clonotype was observed many times. This chain connects TRBV2 to TRBJ1-2; D is undetermined. Between the trimmed V and J ends, which lost 6 bases and 0 bases, there was a span of 8 bases. Germline CDR1 SNHLY, CDR2 FYNNEI. The CDR3 spans 13 residues. As DNA, the CDR3 is TGTGCCAGCAGCGCCAGACCTAACTATGGCTACACCTTC. Residues: CASSARPNYGYTF.

This chain connects TRBV7-2 to TRBJ2-1; possible D gene TRBD2, 5 bases. The germline CDR1 and CDR2 sequences are SGHTA and FQGNSA. The length of the CDR3 is 14 residues. Trimming removed 3 bases at V and 3 bases at J, with 9 bases between. This CDR3 is CASSFREFYNEQFF. The CDR3 nucleotides are TGTGCCAGCAGCTTCCGGGAATTCTACAATGAGCAGTTCTTC. The full variable domain, its missing parts supplied by reference TRBV7-2 and TRBJ2-1, is GAGVSQSPSNKVTEKGKDVELRCDPISGHTALYWYRQSLGQGLEFLIYFQGNSAPDKSGLPSDRFSAERTGGSVSTLTIQRTQQEDSAVYLCASSFREFYNEQFFGPGTRLTVL.

This chain links TRBV9 with TRBJ2-6; 8 bases agree with TRBD1. CDR3 length equals 15 residues. The germline CDR1 and CDR2 sequences are SGDLS and YYNGEE. V shed 7 bases, J shed 3 bases, and the junction held 6 bases outside the gene matches. CDR3 coding DNA: TGTGCCAGCGAACAGGGGGACATTGGGGCCAACGTCCTGACTTTC. Translating it yields CASEQGDIGANVLTF.

The V and J genes are TRBV11-2 and TRBJ2-1, with TRBD1 identical over 10 bases. The CDR3 has 14 residues. V lost 4 bases and J lost 8; bases outside the gene matches: 5. The germline gives CDR1 SGHAT, CDR2 FQNNGV. The CDR3 DNA follows: TGTGCCAGCAGCTGGAGACAGGGGGCGGATGAGCAGTTCTTC. Translated, it gives CASSWRQGADEQFF. The whole variable domain, remainder taken from reference TRBV11-2 and TRBJ2-1, is EAGVAQSPRYKIIEKRQSVAFWCNPISGHATLYWYQQILGQGPKLLIQFQNNGVVDDSQLPKDRFSAERLKGVDSTLKIQPAKLEDSAVYLCASSWRQGADEQFFGPGTRLTVL.

Turning to this clonotype: One junction end disagrees with the germline gene, perhaps due to a read error. The chain links TRBV11-2 to TRBJ2-2, with D possibly being TRBD2 (6 bases). Germline values: CDR1 SGHAT, CDR2 FQNNGV. The CDR3 consists of 14 residues. CDR3 residues: CASTFSRGTGELVF. In DNA form, the CDR3 reads TGTGCCAGCACCTTTTCCCGCGGGACCGGGGAGCTGGTTTTT. The full variable domain, completed using reference TRBV11-2 and TRBJ2-2, is EAGVAQSPRYKIIEKRQSVAFWCNPISGHATLYWYQQILGQGPKLLIQFQNNGVVDDSQLPKDRFSAERLKGVDSTLKIQPAKLEDSAVYLCASTFSRGTGELVFGEGSRLTVL.

Notes on this clonotype: A much larger clonotype is one base distant, so this may be a read error. V gene TRBV2 combines with J gene TRBJ2-5, with no clear D. The CDR3 sequence is 13 residues long. Germline V lookup: CDR1 SNHLY, CDR2 FYNNEI. Trimming removed 5 bases at V and 5 bases at J, with 12 bases between. CDR3 nucleotide sequence: TGTGCCAGCAGTTCTGGGCATCCGGAGACCCAGTACTTC. Translation: CASSSGHPETQYF.

This clonotype showed up many times. The genes are TRBV18 and TRBJ2-5; D unclear. Germline V gives CDR1 KGHSH, CDR2 LQKENI. Deletions cut 1 base from V and 0 bases from J, with 6 bases between. CDR3 length: 14 amino acids. CDR3 amino acids: CASSPRGYQETQYF. CDR3 coding DNA: TGTGCCAGCTCACCACGTGGGTACCAAGAGACCCAGTACTTC.

V usage is TRBV30 and J usage is TRBJ1-5; TRBD1 matches 7 bases. This CDR3 is built from 15 residues. Germline V gives CDR1 GTSNPN, CDR2 SVGIG (reference sequence). Unmatched junction bases numbered 8, after V lost 2 bases and J lost 4 bases. The CDR3 reads CAWSLGGRENQPQHF. CDR3 sequence (DNA): TGTGCCTGGAGTCTAGGGGGCAGGGAAAATCAGCCCCAGCATTTT.

The genes are TRBV6-4 and TRBJ1-3; perhaps TRBD1 as D (6 bases). The germline CDR1 and CDR2 sequences are MRHNA and SNTAGT. This CDR3 has 15 amino acids. Trimming removed 5 bases from V and 2 bases from J, with 13 bases in between. The CDR3 spells CASSYGAGAGNTIYF. The CDR3 DNA reads as TGTGCCAGCAGTTACGGGGCAGGGGCTGGAAACACCATATATTTT.

V usage is TRBV27 and J usage is TRBJ2-1; 7 bases map to TRBD1. From germline, CDR1 is MNHEY and CDR2 SMNVEV (reference sequence). Trimming removed 3 bases from V and 5 bases from J; junction bases left unmatched: 7. CDR3 length: 15 amino acids. This CDR3 reads CASSFRTGPDNEQFF. The CDR3 DNA reads TGTGCCAGCAGTTTTCGGACAGGTCCGGACAATGAGCAGTTCTTC.

The chain links TRBV29-1 to TRBJ2-7, with no clear D. Trimming pared 4 bases from V and 3 bases from J, leaving 13 bases between. The CDR3 covers 13 residues. Germline CDR1 reads SQVTM; CDR2 reads ANQGSEA. DNA of the CDR3: TGCAGCGTTGGAGGCGGAGACCGCTACGAGCAGTACTTC. This translates into CSVGGGDRYEQYF.

The table lists this clonotype with many counts. The genes are TRBV25-1 and TRBJ2-7; 7 nucleotides agree with TRBD1. This CDR3 is built from 14 residues. CDR1 and CDR2 (germline): MGHDK, SYGVNS. Unmatched junction bases numbered 6, after V lost 5 bases and J lost 2 bases. In DNA, the CDR3 is TGTGCCAGCAGTTCAACAGGGGCCACCTACGAGCAGTACTTC. Protein sequence: CASSSTGATYEQYF.

This clonotype was picked up many times. This chain connects TRBV30 to TRBJ1-5, with 7 nucleotides matching TRBD1. J lost 3 bases, V lost 5 bases, and 10 bases had no gene match. CDR3 length: 15 amino acids. Germline CDR1 GTSNPN, CDR2 SVGIG (reference sequence). The CDR3 reads CAWPRHRGDNQPQHF. The CDR3 DNA reads as TGTGCCTGGCCCCGTCACAGGGGCGACAATCAGCCCCAGCATTTT.

This clonotype occurred a few times. The chain joins TRBV20-1 to TRBJ2-3; 11 bases line up with TRBD2. Germline loops: CDR1 DFQATT, CDR2 SNEGSKA (reference sequence). This CDR3 region has 15 residues. The V gene end was trimmed by 5 bases and the J gene end by 4 bases; junction bases not matched to a gene: 8. The CDR3, as DNA: TGCAGTGCTGGACCTAGCGGGAGGCAGGCAGATACGCAGTATTTT. Protein sequence: CSAGPSGRQADTQYF.

This clonotype was observed a few times. V usage is TRBV6-2 or TRBV6-3 and J usage is TRBJ2-7; D not resolved. The germline gives CDR1 MNHEY, CDR2 SVGEGT. CDR3 size: 13 residues. V was pared by 0 bases and J by 6 bases, with 9 bases between. As DNA, the CDR3 is TGTGCCAGCAGTTACTCTGAACGCTTCGAGCAGTACTTC. As protein: CASSYSERFEQYF.

This clonotype was recorded many times. The genes are TRBV2 and TRBJ2-6, with D unclear. There are 15 residues in the CDR3. Trimming left V 5 bases short and J 0 bases short, with 8 bases between. Germline V gene data show CDR1 as SNHLY and CDR2 as FYNNEI. CDR3 DNA: TGTGCCAGCAGTTCTTCCCGCTCTGGGGCCAACGTCCTGACTTTC. This gives the protein CASSSSRSGANVLTF.

The genes are TRBV14 and TRBJ2-7; 8 nucleotides line up with TRBD1. CDR3 length equals 15 residues. V gave up 2 bases and J gave up 7 bases; unmatched junction bases: 10. Germline V CDR1 and CDR2: SGHDN, FVKESK. Written as DNA, the CDR3 is TGTGCCAGCAGCCAAACCGGGACAGGCCTGGGAGAGCAGTACTTC. It specifies CASSQTGTGLGEQYF.

This clonotype occurred many times. This chain connects TRBV27 to TRBJ1-2, with D possibly matching TRBD1 (6 bases). CDR3 length equals 14 residues. Germline loops: CDR1 MNHEY, CDR2 SMNVEV (reference sequence). Trimming removed 6 bases at V and 8 bases at J, with 19 bases between. The CDR3 sequence: CASRSLGGGTGYTF. DNA for the CDR3: TGTGCCAGCAGATCCCTGGGAGGGGGAACCGGCTACACCTTC.

This clonotype was counted a few times. The chain is built from TRBV2 and TRBJ2-2, with 7 bases matching TRBD1. CDR1 SNHLY and CDR2 FYNNEI come from the germline V gene. This CDR3 region has 16 residues. Trimming took 10 bases from V and 3 from J; bases not matched to a gene: 14. The CDR3 DNA reads as TGTGCCACCACGGGCTTTCCGCAGGGGGACACCGGGGAGCTGTTTTTT. This codes for CATTGFPQGDTGELFF.

To note about this clonotype: Its ends do not fully match the called genes, so a read error is possible. The chain recombines TRBV7-7 with TRBJ1-1, with no clear D. The length of the CDR3 is 13 residues. In germline, CDR1 is SSHAT, CDR2 FNYEAQ (reference sequence). The CDR3 nucleotides read TGTGCTAGCAGCCAGCTTGTACGAGATGAAGCTTTCTTT. It specifies CASSQLVRDEAFF. The full variable domain, completed using reference TRBV7-7 and TRBJ1-1, is GAGVSQSPRYKVTKRGQDVTLRCDPISSHATLYWYQQALGQGPEFLTYFNYEAQPDKSGLPSDRFSAERPEGSISTLTIQRTEQRDSAMYRCASSQLVRDEAFFGQGTRLTVV.

V gene TRBV6-2 or TRBV6-3 combines with J gene TRBJ2-1; the match to TRBD2 covers 11 bases. Germline-derived CDR1 and CDR2 are MNHEY and SVGEGT. CDR3 size: 14 residues. V lost 10 bases and J lost 4; bases outside the gene matches: 6. The CDR3 sequence is CATAGTSGYNEQFF. The CDR3 DNA follows: TGTGCCACCGCCGGGACTAGCGGTTACAATGAGCAGTTCTTC.

This clonotype was seen ten or more times. The chain couples TRBV12-3 or TRBV12-4 to TRBJ2-7; D might be TRBD1 or TRBD2, each matching 5 bases. The CDR3 is 13 residues long. Between the trimmed V and J ends, which lost 4 bases and 4 bases, there was a span of 11 bases. The CDR3 DNA is TGTGCCAGCAGTTCCGGGACCAAATACGAGCAGTACTTC. It yields the protein CASSSGTKYEQYF.

In this sample, this clonotype turned up a few times. This chain joins TRBV27 and TRBJ1-5; the D gene is possibly TRBD1 (6 bases). The CDR3 is made up of 15 amino acids. V was trimmed by 5 bases and J by 7 bases, leaving 18 bases between them. Germline V gene sequence: CDR1 MNHEY, CDR2 SMNVEV (reference sequence). This CDR3 reads CASSPRGTGGQPQHF. The DNA of the CDR3 is TGTGCCAGCAGTCCTCGAGGCACCGGGGGCCAGCCCCAGCATTTT.

The chain recombines TRBV6-2 or TRBV6-3 with TRBJ1-1, with D perhaps TRBD1 (5 bases). Per the germline V gene, CDR1 is MNHEY and CDR2 is SVGEGT. There are 13 residues in the CDR3. The V gene lost 8 bases and the J gene lost 3 bases, with 13 bases spanning the gap. CDR3 residues: CASWRGGDTEAFF. CDR3 nucleotide sequence: TGTGCCAGCTGGCGGGGAGGGGACACTGAAGCTTTCTTT.

A note on this clonotype: One base away lies a much larger clone, so this may be a sequencing read error. This sequence joins TRBV5-1 and TRBJ1-2; D is unresolved. The germline V gene has CDR1 SGHRS and CDR2 YFSETQ. The CDR3 consists of 15 residues. The CDR3 here is CASSLDRVEADGYIF. CDR3 bases: TGCGCCAGCAGCTTGGACCGCGTCGAGGCAGATGGCTACATCTTC. Drawing the rest from reference TRBV5-1 and TRBJ1-2, the complete variable domain is KAGVTQTPRYLIKTRGQQVTLSCSPISGHRSVSWYQQTPGQGLQFLFEYFSETQRNKGNFPGRFSGRQFSNSRSEMNVSTLELGDSALYLCASSLDRVEADGYIFGSGTRLTVV.

This clonotype was seen ten or more times. This sequence joins TRBV12-3 or TRBV12-4 and TRBJ2-5, with TRBD2 identical over 9 bases. J was trimmed by 1 base and V by 10 bases; bases with no gene match: 4. The CDR3 runs to 13 residues. As DNA, the CDR3 is TGTGCCACACGACTAGCGGCCCAAGAGACCCAGTACTTC. As protein: CATRLAAQETQYF.

The rearrangement links TRBV28 to TRBJ2-1; the match to TRBD2 covers 7 bases. Germline assignment: CDR1 MDHEN and CDR2 SYDVKM. The CDR3 contains 14 residues. Trimming at V came to 2 bases and at J to 8 bases, leaving 6 bases not matched to a gene. CDR3 region: CASSLTGLFDEQFF. In DNA, the CDR3 is TGTGCCAGCAGTTTAACGGGACTATTCGATGAGCAGTTCTTC.

In this sample, this clonotype turned up a few times. This chain links TRBV20-1 with TRBJ2-7; a weak D match, TRBD1 (6 bases). V was cut by 3 bases and J by 3 bases, with 15 bases left in between. CDR3 size: 14 residues. Germline lookup yields CDR1 DFQATT and CDR2 SNEGSKA (reference sequence). CDR3 bases: TGCAGTGCTAGGGCGGTCGGACAGATCTACGAGCAGTACTTC. It yields the protein CSARAVGQIYEQYF.

Points on this clonotype: This likely stems from a read error, as it lies one base from a far larger clone. The chain is built from TRBV13 and TRBJ1-1, with TRBD1 matching over 8 bases. Germline-derived CDR1 and CDR2 are PRHDT and FYEKMQ (reference sequence). The CDR3 contains 14 residues. The CDR3 reads CASSLDRVNTEVFF. The DNA of the CDR3 is TGTGCCAGCAGCCTGGACAGGGTTAACACTGAAGTTTTCTTT. Looking up the rest from reference TRBV13 and TRBJ1-1 gives the full variable domain: AAGVIQSPRHLIKEKRETATLKCYPIPRHDTVYWYQQGPGQDPQFLISFYEKMQSDKGSIPDRFSAQQFSDYHSELNMSSLELGDSALYFCASSLDRVNTEVFFGQGTRLTVV.

In this sample, this clonotype turned up once. The chain carries TRBV6-9 and TRBJ2-7; D could derive from TRBD1 or TRBD2 (6 bases each). This CDR3 has 16 residues. Per the germline V gene, CDR1 is MNHGY and CDR2 is SVAAGI. V was pared by 4 bases and J by 6 bases, with 22 bases between. CDR3 in amino acids: CASSSWGSLGGGEQYF. For the CDR3, the DNA is TGTGCCAGCAGTTCATGGGGGTCACTCGGAGGGGGCGAGCAGTACTTC.

In regard to this clonotype: The junction shows a germline mismatch at one end, possibly a read error. The V gene is TRBV7-8, the J gene TRBJ2-1; the D gene could be TRBD1 or TRBD2 (5 bases each). The germline V gene has CDR1 SGHVS and CDR2 FQNEAQ. There are 17 residues in the CDR3. CDR3 residues: CASSLASGLFSYNEQFF. Here the CDR3 DNA reads TGTGCCAGCAGCTTAGCGTCGGGGCTTTTTTCCTACAACGAGCAGTTCTTC.